Listed here is a single T cell receptor beta chain. Germline loops: CDR1 DFQATT, CDR2 SNEGSKA (reference sequence). CDR3 length equals 15 residues. Reprocessing the 5' RACE reads, TCRdb reports a single entry for every CDR3 protein and omits DNA. The sample data list 170,000 or so distinct CDR3 sequences. The sample originates from a study of monozygotic twins with inflammatory bowel disease. This clonotype was obtained from a human donor with ulcerative colitis or Crohn's disease, or a healthy co-twin of an affected twin (not recorded which). What was sequenced was blood. The rearrangement uses TRBV20-1 and TRBJ2-1; lacking DNA, the TRBD2 call made by TCRdb goes unchecked. The CDR3 protein is CSARWPLAGYNEQFF.